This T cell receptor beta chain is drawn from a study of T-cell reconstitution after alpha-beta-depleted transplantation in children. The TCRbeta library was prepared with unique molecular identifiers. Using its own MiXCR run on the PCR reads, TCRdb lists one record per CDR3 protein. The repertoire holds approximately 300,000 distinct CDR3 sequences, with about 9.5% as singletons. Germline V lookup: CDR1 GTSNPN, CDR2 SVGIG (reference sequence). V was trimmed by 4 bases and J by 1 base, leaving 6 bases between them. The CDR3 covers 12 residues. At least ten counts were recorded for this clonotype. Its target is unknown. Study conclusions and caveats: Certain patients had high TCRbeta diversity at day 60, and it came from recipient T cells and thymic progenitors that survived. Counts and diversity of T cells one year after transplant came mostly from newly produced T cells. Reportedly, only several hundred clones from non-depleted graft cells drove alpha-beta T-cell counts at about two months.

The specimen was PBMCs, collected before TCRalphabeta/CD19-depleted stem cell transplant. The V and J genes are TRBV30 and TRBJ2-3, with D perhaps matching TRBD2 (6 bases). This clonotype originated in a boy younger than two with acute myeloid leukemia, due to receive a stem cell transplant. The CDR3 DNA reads TGTGCCTGGACTAGCGGCACAGATACGCAGTATTTT. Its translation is CAWTSGTDTQYF.